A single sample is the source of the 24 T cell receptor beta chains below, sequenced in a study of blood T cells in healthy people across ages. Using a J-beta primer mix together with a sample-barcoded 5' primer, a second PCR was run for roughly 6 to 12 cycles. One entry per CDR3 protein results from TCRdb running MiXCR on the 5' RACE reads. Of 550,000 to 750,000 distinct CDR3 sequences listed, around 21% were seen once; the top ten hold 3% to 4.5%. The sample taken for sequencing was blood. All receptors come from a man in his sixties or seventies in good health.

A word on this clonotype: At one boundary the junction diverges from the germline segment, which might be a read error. CDR3 nucleotides: TGTGCCAGCAGTAGGGACAAGACCTACGAACAGTACTTC. Amino acids: CASSRDKTYEQYF. V and J are TRBV6-2 or TRBV6-3 and TRBJ2-1; possible D gene TRBD1, 6 bases. The end of the DNA aligns better with TRBJ2-7, so the J call may be wrong. Germline CDR1 MNHEY, CDR2 SVGEGT. This CDR3 spans 13 amino acids.

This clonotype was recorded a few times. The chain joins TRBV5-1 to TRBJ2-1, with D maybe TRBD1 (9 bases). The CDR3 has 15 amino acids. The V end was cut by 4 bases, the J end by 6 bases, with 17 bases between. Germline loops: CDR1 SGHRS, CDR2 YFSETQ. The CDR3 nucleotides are TGCGCCAGCAGCCCGGGGGGGACAGGGACCAATGAGCAGTTCTTC. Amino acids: CASSPGGTGTNEQFF. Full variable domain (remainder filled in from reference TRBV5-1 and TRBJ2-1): KAGVTQTPRYLIKTRGQQVTLSCSPISGHRSVSWYQQTPGQGLQFLFEYFSETQRNKGNFPGRFSGRQFSNSRSEMNVSTLELGDSALYLCASSPGGTGTNEQFFGPGTRLTVL.

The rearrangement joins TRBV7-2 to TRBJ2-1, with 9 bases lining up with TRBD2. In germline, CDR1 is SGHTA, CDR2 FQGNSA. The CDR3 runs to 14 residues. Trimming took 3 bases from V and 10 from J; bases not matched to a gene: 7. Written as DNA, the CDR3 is TGTGCCAGCAGCTTCGGTAGCGGGAGCCGCGAGCAGTTCTTC. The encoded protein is CASSFGSGSREQFF.

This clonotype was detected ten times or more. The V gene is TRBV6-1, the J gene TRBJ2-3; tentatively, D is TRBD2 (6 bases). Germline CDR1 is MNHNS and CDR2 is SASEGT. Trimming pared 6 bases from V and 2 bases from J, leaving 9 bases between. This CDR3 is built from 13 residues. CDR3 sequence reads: CASRWGDTDTQYF. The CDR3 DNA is TGTGCCAGCAGATGGGGGGACACAGATACGCAGTATTTT.

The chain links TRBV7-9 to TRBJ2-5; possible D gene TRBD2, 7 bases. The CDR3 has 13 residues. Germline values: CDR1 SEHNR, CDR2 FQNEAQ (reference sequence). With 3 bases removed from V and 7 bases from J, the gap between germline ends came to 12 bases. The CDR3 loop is CASSFNREGTQYF. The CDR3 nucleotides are TGTGCCAGCAGCTTCAACAGGGAGGGGACCCAGTACTTC.

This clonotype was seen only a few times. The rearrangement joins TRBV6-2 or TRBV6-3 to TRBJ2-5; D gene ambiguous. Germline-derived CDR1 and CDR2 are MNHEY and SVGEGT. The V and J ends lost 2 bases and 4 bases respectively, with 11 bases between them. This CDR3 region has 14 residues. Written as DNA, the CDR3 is TGTGCCAGCAGTTACATGAGTGGTTCAGAGACCCAGTACTTC. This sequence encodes CASSYMSGSETQYF.

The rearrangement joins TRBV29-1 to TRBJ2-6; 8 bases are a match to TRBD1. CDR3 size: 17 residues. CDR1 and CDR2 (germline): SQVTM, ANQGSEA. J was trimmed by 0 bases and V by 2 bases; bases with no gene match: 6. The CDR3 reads CSVEKAGGSSGANVLTF. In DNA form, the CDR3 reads TGCAGCGTTGAAAAGGCAGGGGGCTCCTCTGGGGCCAACGTCCTGACTTTC.

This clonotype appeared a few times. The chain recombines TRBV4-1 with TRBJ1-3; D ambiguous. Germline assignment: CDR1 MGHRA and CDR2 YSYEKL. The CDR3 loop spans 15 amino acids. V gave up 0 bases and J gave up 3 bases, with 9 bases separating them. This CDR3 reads CASSQDPGRGNTIYF. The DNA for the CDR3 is TGCGCCAGCAGCCAAGATCCTGGGCGTGGAAACACCATATATTTT.

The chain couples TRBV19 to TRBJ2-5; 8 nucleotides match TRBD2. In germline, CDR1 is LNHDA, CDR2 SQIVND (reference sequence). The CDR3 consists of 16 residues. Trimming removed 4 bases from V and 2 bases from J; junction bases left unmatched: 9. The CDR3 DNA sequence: TGTGCCAGTAGTACCCTACTAGCGGAGAAACAAGAGACCCAGTACTTC. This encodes CASSTLLAEKQETQYF.

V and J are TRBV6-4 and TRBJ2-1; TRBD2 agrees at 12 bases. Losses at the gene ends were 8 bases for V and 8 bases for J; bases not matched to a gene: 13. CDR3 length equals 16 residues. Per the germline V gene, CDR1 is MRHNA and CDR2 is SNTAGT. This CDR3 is CASSWVTSGSPDEQFF. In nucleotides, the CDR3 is TGTGCCAGCTCTTGGGTGACTAGCGGGAGTCCAGATGAGCAGTTCTTC.

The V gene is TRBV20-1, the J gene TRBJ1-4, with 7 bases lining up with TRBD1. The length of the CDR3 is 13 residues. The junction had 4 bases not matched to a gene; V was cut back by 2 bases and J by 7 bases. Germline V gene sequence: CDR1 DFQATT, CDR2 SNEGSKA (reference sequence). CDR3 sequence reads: CSARKGAREKLFF. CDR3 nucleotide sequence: TGCAGTGCTAGAAAGGGGGCGCGTGAAAAACTGTTTTTT.

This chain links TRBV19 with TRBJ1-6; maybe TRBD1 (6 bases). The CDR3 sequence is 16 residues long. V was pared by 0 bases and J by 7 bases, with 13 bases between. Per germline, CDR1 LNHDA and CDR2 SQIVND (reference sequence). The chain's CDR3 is CASSIDTTGGNSPLHF. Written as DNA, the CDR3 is TGTGCCAGTAGTATAGATACAACGGGGGGCAATTCACCCCTCCACTTT.

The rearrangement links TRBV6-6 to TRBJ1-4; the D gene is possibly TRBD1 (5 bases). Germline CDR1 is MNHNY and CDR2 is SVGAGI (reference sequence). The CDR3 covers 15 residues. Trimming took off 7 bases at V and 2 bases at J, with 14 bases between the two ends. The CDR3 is CASTFTGATNEKLFF. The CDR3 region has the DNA TGTGCCAGCACTTTCACAGGAGCTACTAATGAAAAACTGTTTTTT.

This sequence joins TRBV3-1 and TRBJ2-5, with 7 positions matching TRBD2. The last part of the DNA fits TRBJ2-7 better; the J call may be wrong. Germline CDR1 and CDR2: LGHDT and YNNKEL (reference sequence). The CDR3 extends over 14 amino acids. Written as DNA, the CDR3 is TGTGCCAGCAGCCAAGTAGGGAGGGCCTACGAGCAGTACTTC. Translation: CASSQVGRAYEQYF.

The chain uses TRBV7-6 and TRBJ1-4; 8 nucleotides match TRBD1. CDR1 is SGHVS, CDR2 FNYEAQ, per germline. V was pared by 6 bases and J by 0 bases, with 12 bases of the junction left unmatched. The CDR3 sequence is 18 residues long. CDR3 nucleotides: TGTGCCAGCAGGAGGGGGACAGGCGCTAGCTCAACTAATGAAAAACTGTTTTTT. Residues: CASRRGTGASSTNEKLFF.

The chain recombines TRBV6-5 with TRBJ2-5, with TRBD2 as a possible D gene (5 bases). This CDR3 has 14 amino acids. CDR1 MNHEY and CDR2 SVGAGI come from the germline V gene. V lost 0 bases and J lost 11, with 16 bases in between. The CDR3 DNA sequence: TGTGCCAGCAGTTACTCGCCCAGTGCCGGGGAGCAGTACTTC. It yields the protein CASSYSPSAGEQYF.

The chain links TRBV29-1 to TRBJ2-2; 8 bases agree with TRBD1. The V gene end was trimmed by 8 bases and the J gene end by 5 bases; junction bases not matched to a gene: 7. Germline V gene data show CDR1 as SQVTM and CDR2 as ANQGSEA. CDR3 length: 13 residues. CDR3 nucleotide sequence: TGCAGCACGCGACAGGGGTCGACCGGGGAGCTGTTTTTT. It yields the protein CSTRQGSTGELFF.

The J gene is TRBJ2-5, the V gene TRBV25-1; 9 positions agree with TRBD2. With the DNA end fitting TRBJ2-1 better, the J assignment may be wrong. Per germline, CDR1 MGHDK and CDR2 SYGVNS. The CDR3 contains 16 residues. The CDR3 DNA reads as TGTGCCAGCAGTGATGGTCTAGCGGGGATCCAAGAGACCCAGTTCTTC. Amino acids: CASSDGLAGIQETQFF.

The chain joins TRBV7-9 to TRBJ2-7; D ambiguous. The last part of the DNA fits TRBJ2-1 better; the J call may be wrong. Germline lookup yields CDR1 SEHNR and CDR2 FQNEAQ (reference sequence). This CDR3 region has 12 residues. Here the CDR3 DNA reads TGTGCCAGCAGCTTTTTGAACCATGAGCAGTTCTTC. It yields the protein CASSFLNHEQFF.

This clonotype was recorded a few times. The CDR3, as DNA: TGTGCCAGTACCGGGACTAGCGGGACCACCGGGGAGCTGTTTTTT. As protein: CASTGTSGTTGELFF. This sequence joins TRBV19 and TRBJ2-2; 13 bases line up with TRBD2. The trim removed 7 bases at V and 4 bases at J, leaving 3 bases unmatched. CDR3 length equals 15 residues. CDR1 is LNHDA and CDR2 is SQIVND in the germline V gene (reference sequence). Full variable domain (missing parts from reference TRBV19 and TRBJ2-2): DGGITQSPKYLFRKEGQNVTLSCEQNLNHDAMYWYRQDPGQGLRLIYYSQIVNDFQKGDIAEGYSVSREKKESFPLTVTSAQKNPTAFYLCASTGTSGTTGELFFGEGSRLTVL.

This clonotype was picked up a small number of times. The CDR3 region has the DNA TGCAGCGTCGGGGGTAATGGCCCTAACTATGGCTACACCTTC. It encodes CSVGGNGPNYGYTF. The chain joins TRBV29-1 to TRBJ1-2; tentative D call: TRBD1 (5 bases). The CDR3 contains 14 residues. Germline CDR1 SQVTM, CDR2 ANQGSEA. V was trimmed by 6 bases and J by 0 bases, leaving 14 bases between them.

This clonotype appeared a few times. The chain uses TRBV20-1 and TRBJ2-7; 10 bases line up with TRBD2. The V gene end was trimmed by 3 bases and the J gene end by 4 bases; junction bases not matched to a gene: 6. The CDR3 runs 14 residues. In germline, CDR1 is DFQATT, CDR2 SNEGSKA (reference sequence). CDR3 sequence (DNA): TGCAGTGCTAGTACCCTAGCGGGAGTGTACGAGCAGTACTTC. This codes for CSASTLAGVYEQYF.

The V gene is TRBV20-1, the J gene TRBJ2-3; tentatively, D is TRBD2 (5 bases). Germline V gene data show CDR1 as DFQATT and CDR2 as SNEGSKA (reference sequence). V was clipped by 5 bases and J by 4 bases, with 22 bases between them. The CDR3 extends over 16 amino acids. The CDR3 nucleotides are TGCAGTGCTTCAACACGGGGTAACGAAAGGGCAGATACGCAGTATTTT. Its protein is CSASTRGNERADTQYF.

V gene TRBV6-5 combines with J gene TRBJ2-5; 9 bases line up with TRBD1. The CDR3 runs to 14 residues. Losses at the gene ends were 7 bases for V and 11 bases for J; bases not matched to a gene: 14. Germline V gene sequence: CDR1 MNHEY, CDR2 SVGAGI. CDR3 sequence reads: CASTTGTGSPEQYF. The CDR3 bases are TGTGCCAGCACCACTGGGACAGGGTCCCCTGAGCAGTACTTC.